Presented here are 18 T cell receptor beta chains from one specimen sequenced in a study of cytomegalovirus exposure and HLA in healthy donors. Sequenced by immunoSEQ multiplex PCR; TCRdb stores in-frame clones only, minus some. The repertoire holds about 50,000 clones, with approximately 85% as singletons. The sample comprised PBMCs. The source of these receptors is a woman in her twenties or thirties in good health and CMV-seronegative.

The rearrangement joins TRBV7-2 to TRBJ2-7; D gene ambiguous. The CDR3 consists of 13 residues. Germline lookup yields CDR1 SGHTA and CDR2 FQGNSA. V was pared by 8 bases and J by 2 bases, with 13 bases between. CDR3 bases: TGTGCCAGCGGGTCGGGTCCCACCTACGAGCAGTACTTC. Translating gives CASGSGPTYEQYF.

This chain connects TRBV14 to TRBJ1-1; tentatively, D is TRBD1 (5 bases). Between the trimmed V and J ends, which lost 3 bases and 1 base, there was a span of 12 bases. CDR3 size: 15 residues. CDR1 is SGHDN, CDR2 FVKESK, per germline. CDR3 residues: CASSQWGEGNTEAFF. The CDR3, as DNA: TGTGCCAGCAGCCAGTGGGGGGAGGGGAACACTGAAGCTTTCTTT.

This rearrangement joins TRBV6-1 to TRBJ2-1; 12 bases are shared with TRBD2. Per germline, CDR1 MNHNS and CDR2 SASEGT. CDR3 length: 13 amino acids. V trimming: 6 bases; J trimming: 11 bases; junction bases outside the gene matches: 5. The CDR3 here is CASRPGLAGQQFF. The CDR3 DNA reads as TGTGCCAGCAGGCCGGGACTAGCGGGTCAGCAGTTCTTC.

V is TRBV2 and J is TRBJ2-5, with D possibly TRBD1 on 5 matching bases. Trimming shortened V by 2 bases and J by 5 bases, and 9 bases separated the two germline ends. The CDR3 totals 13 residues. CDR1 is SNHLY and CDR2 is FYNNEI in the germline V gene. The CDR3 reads CASSEKGLETQYF. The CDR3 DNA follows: TGTGCCAGCAGTGAAAAGGGGCTGGAGACCCAGTACTTC.

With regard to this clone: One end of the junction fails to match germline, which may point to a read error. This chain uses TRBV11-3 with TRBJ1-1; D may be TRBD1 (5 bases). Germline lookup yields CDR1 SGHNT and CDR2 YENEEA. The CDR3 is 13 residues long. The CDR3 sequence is CASSLGVGAQAFF. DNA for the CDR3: TGCGCCAGCAGCCTGGGTGTAGGGGCGCAAGCTTTCTTT.

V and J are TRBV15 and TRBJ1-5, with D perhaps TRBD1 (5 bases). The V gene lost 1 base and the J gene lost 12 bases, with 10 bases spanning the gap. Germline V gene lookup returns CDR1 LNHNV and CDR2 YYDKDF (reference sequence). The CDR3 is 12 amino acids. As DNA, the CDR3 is TGTGCCACCAGCAGAGCTTGGGGGGACCAGCATTTT. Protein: CATSRAWGDQHF.

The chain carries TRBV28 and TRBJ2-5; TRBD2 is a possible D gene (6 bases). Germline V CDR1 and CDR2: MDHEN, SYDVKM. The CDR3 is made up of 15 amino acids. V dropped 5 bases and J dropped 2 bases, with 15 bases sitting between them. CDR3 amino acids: CASSPPGTSQETQYF. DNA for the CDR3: TGTGCCAGCAGTCCCCCCGGGACTTCTCAAGAGACCCAGTACTTC.

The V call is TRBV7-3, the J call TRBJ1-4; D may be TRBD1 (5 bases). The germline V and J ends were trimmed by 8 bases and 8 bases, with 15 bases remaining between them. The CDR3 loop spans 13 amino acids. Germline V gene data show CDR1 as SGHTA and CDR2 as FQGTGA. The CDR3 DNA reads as TGTGCCAGCGCGAGGCAGGGAGGCGAAAAACTGTTTTTT. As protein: CASARQGGEKLFF.

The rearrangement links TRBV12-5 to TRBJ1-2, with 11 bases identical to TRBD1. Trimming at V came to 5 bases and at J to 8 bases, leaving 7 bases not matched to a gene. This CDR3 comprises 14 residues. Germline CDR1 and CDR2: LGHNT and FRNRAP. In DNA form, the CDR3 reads TGTGCTAGTGGTGCTGGACAGGGGGCGATCGGCTACACCTTC. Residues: CASGAGQGAIGYTF.

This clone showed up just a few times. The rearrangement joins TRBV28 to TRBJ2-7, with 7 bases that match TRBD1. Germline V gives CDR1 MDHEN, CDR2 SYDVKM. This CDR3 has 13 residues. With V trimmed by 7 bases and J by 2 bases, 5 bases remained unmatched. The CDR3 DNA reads TGTGCCAGCATCGGGACAGATACCTACGAGCAGTACTTC. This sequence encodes CASIGTDTYEQYF.

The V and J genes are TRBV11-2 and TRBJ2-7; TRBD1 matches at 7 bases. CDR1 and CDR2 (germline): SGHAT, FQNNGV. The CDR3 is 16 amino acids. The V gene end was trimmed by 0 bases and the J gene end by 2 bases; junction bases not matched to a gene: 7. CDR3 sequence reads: CASSLDTGVNTYEQYF. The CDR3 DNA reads TGTGCCAGCAGCTTAGATACAGGGGTAAACACCTACGAGCAGTACTTC.

DNA of the CDR3: TGTGCCAGCAGTGAAAGGCGAACAGGAGATGGCTACACCTTC. It translates to CASSERRTGDGYTF. V gene TRBV6-1 combines with J gene TRBJ1-2, with D perhaps matching TRBD1 (5 bases). This CDR3 contains 14 residues. The germline V gene encodes CDR1 MNHNS and CDR2 SASEGT. V lost 2 bases and J lost 6, with 13 bases in between.

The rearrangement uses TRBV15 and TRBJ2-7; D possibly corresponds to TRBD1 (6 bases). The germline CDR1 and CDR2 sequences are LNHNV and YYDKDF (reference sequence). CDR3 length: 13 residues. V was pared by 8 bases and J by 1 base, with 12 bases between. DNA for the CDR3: TGTGCCACCTCACAAGGACAGTCCTACGAGCAGTACTTC. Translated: CATSQGQSYEQYF.

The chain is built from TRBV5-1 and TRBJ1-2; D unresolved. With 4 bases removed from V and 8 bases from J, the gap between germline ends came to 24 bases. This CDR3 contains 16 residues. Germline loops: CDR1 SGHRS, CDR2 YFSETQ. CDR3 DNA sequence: TGCGCCAGCAGCAGAAGCCGCCTAGATCCCGAAGAGGGCTACACCTTC. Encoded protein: CASSRSRLDPEEGYTF.

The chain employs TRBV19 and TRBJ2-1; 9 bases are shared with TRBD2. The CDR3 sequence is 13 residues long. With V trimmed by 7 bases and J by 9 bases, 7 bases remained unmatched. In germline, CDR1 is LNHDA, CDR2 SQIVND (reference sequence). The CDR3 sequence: CASTIAGEGEQFF. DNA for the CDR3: TGTGCCAGTACGATAGCGGGAGAGGGTGAGCAGTTCTTC.

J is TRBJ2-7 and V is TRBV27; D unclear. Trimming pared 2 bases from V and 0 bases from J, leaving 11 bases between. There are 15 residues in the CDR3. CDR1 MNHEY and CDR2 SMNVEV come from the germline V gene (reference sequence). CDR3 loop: CASSLKATVSYEQYF. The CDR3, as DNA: TGTGCCAGCAGTTTAAAAGCGACCGTCTCCTACGAGCAGTACTTC.

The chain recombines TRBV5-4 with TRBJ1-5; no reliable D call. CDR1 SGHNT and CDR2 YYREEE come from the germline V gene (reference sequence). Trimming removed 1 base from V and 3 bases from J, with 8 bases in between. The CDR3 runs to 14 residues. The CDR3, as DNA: TGTGCCAGCAGCTTGAAGGGAGACAATCAGCCCCAGCATTTT. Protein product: CASSLKGDNQPQHF.

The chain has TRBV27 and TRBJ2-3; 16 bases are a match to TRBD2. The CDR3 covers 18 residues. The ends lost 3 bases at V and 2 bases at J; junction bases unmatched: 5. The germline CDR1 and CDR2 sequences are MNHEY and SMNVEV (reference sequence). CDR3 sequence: CASSLGLAGGPSTDTQYF. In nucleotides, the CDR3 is TGTGCCAGCAGTTTGGGACTAGCGGGAGGGCCATCCACAGATACGCAGTATTTT.